This T cell receptor (beta chain) comes out of a study of response to subunit inactivated influenza vaccine. General study results and limits: Researchers suggested that each seasonal influenza vaccination recruits few new T cells.

TCRdb reprocessed the RT-PCR reads via MiXCR and lists one record per CDR3 protein. The sample includes 550,000 to 800,000 distinct CDR3 sequences, approximately 13% of them seen just once. Only a few counts were recorded for this clonotype. What it binds is unknown. The sequenced sample was PBMCs from blood, obtained approximately 15 days before vaccination. The receptor's source is a man over 45 who received an inactivated influenza vaccine.

CDR3 bases: TGTGCCAGCAGTTTACAGGGGACTTTAGCCAAAAACATTCAGTACTTC. This sequence encodes CASSLQGTLAKNIQYF. The rearrangement joins TRBV27 to TRBJ2-4, with D tentatively TRBD1 or TRBD2 (6 bases each). There are 16 residues in the CDR3. In germline, CDR1 is MNHEY, CDR2 SMNVEV (reference sequence). V was clipped by 2 bases and J by 0 bases, with 11 bases between them.